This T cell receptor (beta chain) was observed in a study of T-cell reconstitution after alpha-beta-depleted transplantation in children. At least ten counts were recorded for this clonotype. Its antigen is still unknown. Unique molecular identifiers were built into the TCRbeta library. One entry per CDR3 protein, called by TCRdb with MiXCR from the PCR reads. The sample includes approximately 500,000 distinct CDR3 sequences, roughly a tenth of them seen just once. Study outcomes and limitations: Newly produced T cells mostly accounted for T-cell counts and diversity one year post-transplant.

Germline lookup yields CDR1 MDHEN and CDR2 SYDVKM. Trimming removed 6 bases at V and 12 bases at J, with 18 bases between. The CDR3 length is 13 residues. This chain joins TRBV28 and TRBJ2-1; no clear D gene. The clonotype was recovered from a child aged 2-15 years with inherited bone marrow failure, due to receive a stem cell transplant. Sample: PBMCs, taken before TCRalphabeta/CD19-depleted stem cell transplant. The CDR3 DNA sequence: TGTGCCAGCAGGCTGAATGGCCTTCTTGCGCAGTTCTTC. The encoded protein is CASRLNGLLAQFF.